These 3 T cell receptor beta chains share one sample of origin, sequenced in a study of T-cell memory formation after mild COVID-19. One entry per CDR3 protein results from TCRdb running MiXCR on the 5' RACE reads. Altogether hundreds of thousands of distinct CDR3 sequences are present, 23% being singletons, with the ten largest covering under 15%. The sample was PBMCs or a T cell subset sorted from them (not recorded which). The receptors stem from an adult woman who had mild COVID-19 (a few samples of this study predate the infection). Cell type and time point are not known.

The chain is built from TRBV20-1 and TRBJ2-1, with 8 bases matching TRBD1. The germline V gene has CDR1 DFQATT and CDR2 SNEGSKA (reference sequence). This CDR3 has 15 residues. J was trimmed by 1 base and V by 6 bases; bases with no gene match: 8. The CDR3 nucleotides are TGCAGTGCGCGCGGACAGGGAATATCCTACAATGAGCAGTTCTTC. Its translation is CSARGQGISYNEQFF.

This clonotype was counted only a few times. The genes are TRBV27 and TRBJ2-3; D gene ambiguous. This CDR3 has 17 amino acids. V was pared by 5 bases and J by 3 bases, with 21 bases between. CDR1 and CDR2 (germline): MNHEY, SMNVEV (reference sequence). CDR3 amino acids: CASSIFGPGSPTDTQYF. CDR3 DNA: TGTGCCAGCAGTATATTCGGGCCGGGTTCACCTACAGATACGCAGTATTTT.

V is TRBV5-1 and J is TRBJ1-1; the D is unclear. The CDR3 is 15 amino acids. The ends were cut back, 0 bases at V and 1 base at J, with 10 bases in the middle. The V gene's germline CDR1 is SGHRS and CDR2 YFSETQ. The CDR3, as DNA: TGCGCCAGCAGCTTGGGACAATATGCGAACACTGAAGCTTTCTTT. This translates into CASSLGQYANTEAFF.